The 10 T cell receptor beta chains listed next were all sequenced from one sample in a study of cytomegalovirus exposure and HLA in healthy donors. PCR was performed using 60 Vbeta and 13 Jbeta primers. Some clones are missing from TCRdb's copy, which holds only in-frame ones; the method was immunoSEQ multiplex PCR. The data show approximately 110,000 clones, around 15% seen once. The sequenced sample consisted of PBMCs. The receptors were sampled from a female donor in good health and CMV-seronegative.

This clone appeared a few times. The chain links TRBV27 to TRBJ2-2; D may be TRBD1 (6 bases). Germline loops: CDR1 MNHEY, CDR2 SMNVEV (reference sequence). The CDR3 sequence is 14 residues long. V dropped 4 bases and J dropped 0 bases, with 6 bases sitting between them. The chain's CDR3 is CASSWTANTGELFF. The CDR3 coding sequence is TGTGCCAGCAGTTGGACAGCGAACACCGGGGAGCTGTTTTTT.

This sequence joins TRBV15 and TRBJ1-5; D possibly corresponds to TRBD1 (5 bases). Per the germline V gene, CDR1 is LNHNV and CDR2 is YYDKDF (reference sequence). V lost 2 bases, J lost 0 bases, and 14 bases lay in between. This CDR3 is built from 17 residues. CDR3 bases: TGTGCCACCAGCAGACCCGGTTGGCAGGGTAGCAATCAGCCCCAGCATTTT. It is translated as CATSRPGWQGSNQPQHF.

The chain carries TRBV15 and TRBJ2-7; 9 bases agree with TRBD1. V was pared by 1 base and J by 7 bases, with 5 bases of the junction left unmatched. Germline values: CDR1 LNHNV, CDR2 YYDKDF (reference sequence). There are 14 residues in the CDR3. The CDR3 DNA follows: TGTGCCACCAGCAGAGGGGGGACAGGGCGAGAGCAGTACTTC. Its translation: CATSRGGTGREQYF.

This clone came up a few times. The chain combines TRBV28 with TRBJ1-1; D might be TRBD1 (5 bases). CDR3 length equals 14 residues. Germline CDR1 reads MDHEN; CDR2 reads SYDVKM. The V end was cut by 3 bases, the J end by 5 bases, with 13 bases between. CDR3 region: CASSFQGGGTEAFF. CDR3 coding DNA: TGTGCCAGCAGTTTCCAGGGTGGTGGAACTGAAGCTTTCTTT.

In its sample, this clone was seen a few times. The rearrangement joins TRBV19 to TRBJ1-1, with TRBD1 matching over 8 bases. Germline V gives CDR1 LNHDA, CDR2 SQIVND (reference sequence). The ends lost 4 bases at V and 7 bases at J; junction bases unmatched: 8. The CDR3 loop spans 14 amino acids. The CDR3 spells CASSTPGQVLEAFF. Written as DNA, the CDR3 is TGTGCCAGTAGTACACCGGGACAGGTCCTTGAAGCTTTCTTT.

This clone was detected a few times. The V gene is TRBV28, the J gene TRBJ2-7; 10 bases are a match to TRBD1. The CDR3 has 15 residues. After removal of 4 bases from V and 2 bases from J, the junction contained 5 bases not matched to a gene. Germline V lookup: CDR1 MDHEN, CDR2 SYDVKM. This CDR3 is CASSSVGTGAYEQYF. The DNA for the CDR3 is TGTGCCAGCAGTTCCGTCGGGACAGGGGCCTACGAGCAGTACTTC. Full variable domain (outside the CDR3, taken from reference TRBV28 and TRBJ2-7): DVKVTQSSRYLVKRTGEKVFLECVQDMDHENMFWYRQDPGLGLRLIYFSYDVKMKEKGDIPEGYSVSREKKERFSLILESASTNQTSMYLCASSSVGTGAYEQYFGPGTRLTVT.

There are a few counts of this clone. The J gene is TRBJ2-3, the V gene TRBV7-6, with no clear D. The CDR3 spans 17 residues. V gave up 4 bases and J gave up 0 bases, with 17 bases separating them. Per the germline V gene, CDR1 is SGHVS and CDR2 is FNYEAQ. Here the CDR3 DNA reads TGTGCCAGCAGCTCGAGTATGATAGTTCCTAGCACAGATACGCAGTATTTT. It encodes CASSSSMIVPSTDTQYF.

V is TRBV15 and J is TRBJ1-1; weak D call: TRBD1 (5 bases). The CDR3 totals 14 residues. Germline V gene sequence: CDR1 LNHNV, CDR2 YYDKDF (reference sequence). Trimming stripped 1 base from V and 6 bases from J, with 12 bases between. CDR3 sequence: CATSRALLGAEAFF. DNA of the CDR3: TGTGCCACCAGCAGAGCATTGCTAGGGGCTGAAGCTTTCTTT.

A few counts support this clone. The V gene is TRBV2, the J gene TRBJ1-1; D call uncertain. This CDR3 region has 15 residues. V lost 1 base to trimming and J lost 3 bases, with 12 bases between them. Germline CDR1 reads SNHLY; CDR2 reads FYNNEI. The CDR3 loop reads CASSEVNPNYTEAFF. CDR3 bases: TGTGCCAGCAGTGAAGTCAATCCCAATTACACTGAAGCTTTCTTT.

This clone has only a few counts. The chain carries TRBV5-4 and TRBJ2-3; 10 bases map to TRBD2. CDR3 length equals 16 residues. V shed 1 base, J shed 5 bases, and the junction held 7 bases outside the gene matches. Looked up from germline, CDR1 is SGHNT and CDR2 is YYREEE (reference sequence). The CDR3 here is CASSLILAGEGDTQYF. CDR3 coding DNA: TGTGCCAGCAGCTTGATCCTAGCGGGAGAAGGAGATACGCAGTATTTT.